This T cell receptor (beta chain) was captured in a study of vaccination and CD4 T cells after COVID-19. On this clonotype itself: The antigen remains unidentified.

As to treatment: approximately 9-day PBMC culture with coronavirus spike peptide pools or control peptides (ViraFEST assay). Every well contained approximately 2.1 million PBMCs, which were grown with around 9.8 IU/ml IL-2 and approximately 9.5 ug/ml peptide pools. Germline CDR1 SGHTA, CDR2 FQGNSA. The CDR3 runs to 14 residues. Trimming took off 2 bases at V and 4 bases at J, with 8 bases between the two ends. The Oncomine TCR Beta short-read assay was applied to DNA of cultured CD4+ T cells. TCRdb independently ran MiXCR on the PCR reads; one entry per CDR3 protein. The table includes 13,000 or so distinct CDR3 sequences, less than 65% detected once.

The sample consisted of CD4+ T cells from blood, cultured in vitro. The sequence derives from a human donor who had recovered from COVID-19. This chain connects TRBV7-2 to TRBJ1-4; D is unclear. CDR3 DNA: TGTGCCAGCAGCTTAACTAGAGATAATGAAAAACTGTTTTTT. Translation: CASSLTRDNEKLFF.